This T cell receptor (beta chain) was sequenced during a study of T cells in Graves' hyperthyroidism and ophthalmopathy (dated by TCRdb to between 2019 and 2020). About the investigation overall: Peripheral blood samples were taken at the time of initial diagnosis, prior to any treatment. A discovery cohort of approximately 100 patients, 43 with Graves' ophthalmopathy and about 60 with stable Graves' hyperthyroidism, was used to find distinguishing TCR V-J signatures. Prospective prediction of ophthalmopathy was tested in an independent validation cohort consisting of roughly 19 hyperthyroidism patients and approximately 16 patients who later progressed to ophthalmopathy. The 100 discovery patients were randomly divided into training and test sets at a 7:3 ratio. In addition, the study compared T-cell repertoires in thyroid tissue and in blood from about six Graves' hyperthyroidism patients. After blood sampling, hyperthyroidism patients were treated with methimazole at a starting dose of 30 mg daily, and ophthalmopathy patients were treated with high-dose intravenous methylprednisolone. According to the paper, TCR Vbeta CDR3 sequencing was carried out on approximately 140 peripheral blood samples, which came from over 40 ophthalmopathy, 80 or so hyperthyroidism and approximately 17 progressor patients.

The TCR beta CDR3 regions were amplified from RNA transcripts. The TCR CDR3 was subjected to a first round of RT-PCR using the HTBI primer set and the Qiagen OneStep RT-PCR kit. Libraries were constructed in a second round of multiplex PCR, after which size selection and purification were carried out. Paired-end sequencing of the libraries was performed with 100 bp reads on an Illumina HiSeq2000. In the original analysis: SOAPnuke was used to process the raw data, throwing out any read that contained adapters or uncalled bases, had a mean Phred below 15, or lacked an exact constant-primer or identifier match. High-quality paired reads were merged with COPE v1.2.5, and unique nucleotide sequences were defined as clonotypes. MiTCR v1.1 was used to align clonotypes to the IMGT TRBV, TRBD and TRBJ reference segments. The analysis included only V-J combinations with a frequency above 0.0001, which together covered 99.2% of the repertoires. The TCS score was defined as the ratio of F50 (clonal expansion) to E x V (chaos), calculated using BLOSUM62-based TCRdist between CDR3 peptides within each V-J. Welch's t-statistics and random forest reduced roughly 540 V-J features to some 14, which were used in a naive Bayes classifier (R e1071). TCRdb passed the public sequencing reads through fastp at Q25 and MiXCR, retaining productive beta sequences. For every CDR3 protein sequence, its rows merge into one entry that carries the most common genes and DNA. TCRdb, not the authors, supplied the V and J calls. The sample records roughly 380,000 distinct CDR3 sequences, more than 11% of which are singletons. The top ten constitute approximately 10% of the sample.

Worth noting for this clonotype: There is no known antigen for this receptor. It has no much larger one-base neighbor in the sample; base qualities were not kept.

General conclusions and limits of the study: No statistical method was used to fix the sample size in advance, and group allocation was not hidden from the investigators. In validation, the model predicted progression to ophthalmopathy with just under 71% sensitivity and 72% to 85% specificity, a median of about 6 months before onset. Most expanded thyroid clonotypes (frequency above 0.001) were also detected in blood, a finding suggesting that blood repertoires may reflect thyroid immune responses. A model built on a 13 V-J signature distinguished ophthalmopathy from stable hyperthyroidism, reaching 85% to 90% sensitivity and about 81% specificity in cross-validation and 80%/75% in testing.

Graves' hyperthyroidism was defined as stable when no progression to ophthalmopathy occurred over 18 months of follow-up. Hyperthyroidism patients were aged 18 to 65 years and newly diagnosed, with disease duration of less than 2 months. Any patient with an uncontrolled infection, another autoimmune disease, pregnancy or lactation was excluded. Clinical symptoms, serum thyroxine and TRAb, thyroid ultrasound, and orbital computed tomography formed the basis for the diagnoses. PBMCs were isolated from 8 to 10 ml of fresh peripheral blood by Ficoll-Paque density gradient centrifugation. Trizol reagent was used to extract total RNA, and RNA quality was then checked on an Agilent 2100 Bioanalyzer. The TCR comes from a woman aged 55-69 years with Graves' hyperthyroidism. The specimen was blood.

The CDR3 reads as follows: CASSVVAGGESEQFF. Here is the DNA: TGCGCCAGCAGTGTGGTAGCGGGAGGGGAGAGTGAGCAGTTCTTC. The chain is made from TRBV10-1 and TRBJ2-1; 11 bases in the junction line up with TRBD2. From cysteine to phenylalanine, the CDR3 is 15 amino acids long. The retained sequence is limited to the CDR3, 45 bases, with the frame set at the first base. As encoded in the germline V gene (reference sequence), CDR1 is WNHNN while CDR2 is SYGVQD. Clipping removes 4 bases from V and 9 bases from J, with 8 as the unmatched junction base count.